This entry lists 30 T cell receptor beta chains sequenced from one sample in a study of blood T cell repertoires in COVID-19. Libraries were prepared by immunoSEQ multiplex PCR; TCRdb keeps only in-frame clonotypes and omits some of them. Found here are over 40,000 clones, around 86% of them singletons; the top ten hold about 14%. The source material was peripheral blood. Every receptor here comes from a human donor in a cohort sampled during active COVID-19.

The CDR3 region is CASSMYLNYEQYF. CDR3 in DNA: TGTGCCAGTAGTATGTACCTAAACTACGAGCAGTACTTC. The chain is built from TRBV19 and TRBJ2-7; D is unresolved. Germline values: CDR1 LNHDA, CDR2 SQIVND (reference sequence). The V end was cut by 3 bases, the J end by 3 bases, with 9 bases between. The CDR3 has 13 amino acids. Full variable domain (missing parts from reference TRBV19 and TRBJ2-7): DGGITQSPKYLFRKEGQNVTLSCEQNLNHDAMYWYRQDPGQGLRLIYYSQIVNDFQKGDIAEGYSVSREKKESFPLTVTSAQKNPTAFYLCASSMYLNYEQYFGPGTRLTVT.

The chain carries TRBV11-1 and TRBJ2-5, with D unresolved. The CDR3 spans 14 residues. The germline V and J ends were trimmed by 1 base and 2 bases, with 8 bases remaining between them. CDR1 and CDR2 (germline): SGHAT, FQDESV (reference sequence). The CDR3 sequence: CASSLGYSQETQYF. The CDR3 coding sequence is TGTGCCAGCAGCTTAGGTTACAGTCAAGAGACCCAGTACTTC.

The chain joins TRBV19 to TRBJ2-1, with 13 bases fitting TRBD2. Per germline, CDR1 LNHDA and CDR2 SQIVND (reference sequence). The CDR3 extends over 16 amino acids. Germline trimming cut 5 bases from V and 8 bases from J; bases unmatched to any gene: 9. The DNA of the CDR3 is TGTGCCAGTAGTCGTCCCGGGACTAGCGGGGTGGATGAGCAGTTCTTC. Its protein product is CASSRPGTSGVDEQFF.

This clone has a single count. The chain couples TRBV6-4 to TRBJ2-2; D might be TRBD1 (5 bases). The V gene lost 3 bases and the J gene lost 2 bases, with 13 bases spanning the gap. Germline V gene sequence: CDR1 MRHNA, CDR2 SNTAGT. The length of the CDR3 is 16 residues. In DNA form, the CDR3 reads TGTGCCAGCAGTGATCTTGCAGGGTCAAACACCGGGGAGCTGTTTTTT. It encodes CASSDLAGSNTGELFF.

This chain connects TRBV6-6 to TRBJ2-1; TRBD1 agrees at 9 bases. Germline trimming cut 5 bases from V and 3 bases from J; bases unmatched to any gene: 5. Germline V lookup: CDR1 MNHNY, CDR2 SVGAGI (reference sequence). The CDR3 has 15 residues. CDR3 in amino acids: CASSVDRGDYNEQFF. As DNA, the CDR3 is TGTGCCAGCAGTGTCGACAGGGGGGACTACAATGAGCAGTTCTTC.

The V call is TRBV5-1, the J call TRBJ2-7; possibly TRBD1 for D (6 bases). CDR1 SGHRS and CDR2 YFSETQ come from the germline V gene. The CDR3 is 12 residues long. V was pared by 2 bases and J by 5 bases, with 8 bases between. CDR3 DNA: TGCGCCAGCAGCTTACAGGGTAACGAGCAGTACTTC. The encoded protein is CASSLQGNEQYF.

V and J are TRBV20-1 and TRBJ2-1, with a tentative D call TRBD2 (5 bases). CDR1 and CDR2 (germline): DFQATT, SNEGSKA (reference sequence). The CDR3 contains 14 residues. Trimming stripped 3 bases from V and 7 bases from J, with 16 bases between. For the CDR3, the DNA is TGCAGTGCTAGTATCAGCCGGGAAGGGAATGAGCAGTTCTTC. It encodes CSASISREGNEQFF.

The chain couples TRBV5-4 to TRBJ1-2; TRBD1 agrees at 7 bases. The V gene end was trimmed by 4 bases and the J gene end by 4 bases; junction bases not matched to a gene: 10. Germline CDR1 SGHNT, CDR2 YYREEE (reference sequence). The CDR3 is made up of 15 amino acids. The CDR3 loop reads CASSATSYRGYGYTF. The CDR3 DNA reads TGTGCCAGCAGCGCCACCTCCTACAGGGGCTATGGCTACACCTTC.

CDR3 DNA: TGCGCCAGCAGCCAAGATAATCCGGAAGGGAGGTATGGCTACACCTTC. Protein: CASSQDNPEGRYGYTF. The V call is TRBV4-3, the J call TRBJ1-2, with D unclear. CDR3 length: 16 residues. V was clipped by 0 bases and J by 5 bases, with 16 bases between them. The germline gives CDR1 LGHNA, CDR2 YSLEER.

The V and J genes are TRBV18 and TRBJ2-7, with 8 bases fitting TRBD2. Trimming removed 5 bases from V and 5 bases from J; junction bases left unmatched: 11. CDR3 length: 15 residues. In germline, CDR1 is KGHSH, CDR2 LQKENI. The CDR3 nucleotides read TGTGCCAGCTCAACGCAGGGGCGGGGGGTCCACGAGCAGTACTTC. As protein: CASSTQGRGVHEQYF.

The V and J genes are TRBV9 and TRBJ1-6; D ambiguous. Germline assignment: CDR1 SGDLS and CDR2 YYNGEE. Trimming pared 0 bases from V and 7 bases from J, leaving 8 bases between. The CDR3 runs to 14 residues. Written as DNA, the CDR3 is TGTGCCAGCAGCGTAGCTGCACACAATTCACCCCTCCACTTT. Protein sequence: CASSVAAHNSPLHF.

This clone was counted only a few times. The chain recombines TRBV30 with TRBJ1-6, with D perhaps matching TRBD1 (5 bases). V was pared by 1 base and J by 7 bases, with 11 bases between. The germline V gene encodes CDR1 GTSNPN and CDR2 SVGIG (reference sequence). The CDR3 is made up of 14 amino acids. CDR3 amino acids: CAWSEAWGNSPLHF. The CDR3 nucleotides are TGTGCCTGGAGTGAAGCCTGGGGCAATTCACCCCTCCACTTT.

The chain carries TRBV6-5 and TRBJ1-4, with D perhaps TRBD1 (6 bases). The V end lost 6 bases, the J end lost 5 bases, and 10 bases lay between the germline ends. CDR1 is MNHEY, CDR2 SVGAGI, per germline. This CDR3 has 13 amino acids. In DNA form, the CDR3 reads TGTGCCAGCAGGGACAGAGAAAATGAAAAACTGTTTTTT. It encodes CASRDRENEKLFF.

This chain joins TRBV11-2 and TRBJ2-5; a possible D gene is TRBD1 (6 bases). CDR1 and CDR2 (germline): SGHAT, FQNNGV. Trimming left V 4 bases short and J 9 bases short, with 15 bases between. CDR3 length: 13 amino acids. CDR3 sequence (DNA): TGTGCCAGCAGCTGGGTGGGGGCCCGGGCCCAGTACTTC. Its translation is CASSWVGARAQYF.

This chain uses TRBV4-1 with TRBJ2-1, with 9 positions matching TRBD2. The CDR3 has 16 amino acids. CDR1 and CDR2 (germline): MGHRA, YSYEKL. V dropped 3 bases and J dropped 0; count of bases not matched to a gene: 3. The CDR3 protein is CASSHPTSGSYNEQFF. Written as DNA, the CDR3 is TGCGCCAGCAGCCACCCGACTAGCGGCTCCTACAATGAGCAGTTCTTC.

This clone was recorded only once. V usage is TRBV6-5 and J usage is TRBJ1-5, with 7 bases matching TRBD1. CDR1 and CDR2 from the germline V gene are MNHEY and SVGAGI. There are 15 residues in the CDR3. Losses at the gene ends were 10 bases for V and 2 bases for J; bases not matched to a gene: 11. This CDR3 reads CAIRSEGAGNQPQHF. For the CDR3, the DNA is TGTGCCATAAGGTCCGAGGGGGCTGGCAATCAGCCCCAGCATTTT.

V usage is TRBV19 and J usage is TRBJ1-1, with 9 bases lining up with TRBD1. In germline, CDR1 is LNHDA, CDR2 SQIVND (reference sequence). V lost 9 bases and J lost 9; bases outside the gene matches: 20. This CDR3 has 16 residues. The CDR3 DNA reads as TGTGCCAGCCCATCTCCGGGACAGGGCGTCGGGGTGAAAGCTTTCTTT. Translated, it gives CASPSPGQGVGVKAFF.

In this sample, this clone turned up once. The chain employs TRBV5-1 and TRBJ1-1, with 9 positions matching TRBD1. The V gene end was trimmed by 4 bases and the J gene end by 1 base; junction bases not matched to a gene: 8. The germline V gene has CDR1 SGHRS and CDR2 YFSETQ. CDR3 length: 16 residues. The CDR3 sequence: CASSPGTGPENTEAFF. The CDR3 nucleotides read TGCGCCAGCAGCCCCGGGACAGGGCCGGAGAACACTGAAGCTTTCTTT.

V and J are TRBV25-1 and TRBJ2-1; perhaps TRBD1 as D (6 bases). V was clipped by 4 bases and J by 8 bases, with 15 bases between them. Germline assignment: CDR1 MGHDK and CDR2 SYGVNS. The CDR3 spans 14 residues. CDR3 sequence (DNA): TGTGCCAGCAGTGCGTACAGGGTAGTGGATGAGCAGTTCTTC. This codes for CASSAYRVVDEQFF.

The chain has TRBV29-1 and TRBJ2-1; TRBD2 agrees at 8 bases. The CDR3 runs 15 residues. Germline V lookup: CDR1 SQVTM, CDR2 ANQGSEA. V lost 6 bases to trimming and J lost 3 bases; unmatched junction nucleotides: 10. The CDR3 nucleotides read TGCAGCGTGAAGGGGGTAGCGGGATTCTACAATGAGCAGTTCTTC. This encodes CSVKGVAGFYNEQFF.

The CDR3 DNA reads as TGTGCCACCAGCAGAGATAAACAGGGTGGAGCTGAAGCTTTCTTT. Translating gives CATSRDKQGGAEAFF. The rearrangement joins TRBV15 to TRBJ1-1, with a possible D match to TRBD1 (6 bases). There are 15 residues in the CDR3. Germline CDR1 is LNHNV and CDR2 is YYDKDF (reference sequence). The V gene lost 0 bases and the J gene lost 6 bases, with 14 bases spanning the gap.

The chain links TRBV5-1 to TRBJ2-7, with 10 bases fitting TRBD1. The CDR3 spans 14 residues. CDR1 is SGHRS, CDR2 YFSETQ, per germline. The V and J ends lost 4 bases and 4 bases, in that order; junction bases with no gene match: 5. The CDR3 coding sequence is TGCGCCAGCAGCAGCCGACAGGGGGCTTACGAGCAGTACTTC. Residues: CASSSRQGAYEQYF.

The chain's CDR3 is CATKTGTGISYEQYF. CDR3 DNA: TGTGCCACCAAAACCGGGACAGGGATCTCCTACGAGCAGTACTTC. This sequence joins TRBV6-6 and TRBJ2-7, with 9 bases aligning to TRBD1. CDR1 and CDR2 from the germline V gene are MNHNY and SVGAGI (reference sequence). V trimming: 10 bases; J trimming: 0 bases; junction bases outside the gene matches: 10. The CDR3 runs to 15 residues.

The chain combines TRBV4-1 with TRBJ2-5, with TRBD1 as a possible D gene (5 bases). CDR3 size: 16 residues. V was clipped by 0 bases and J by 2 bases, with 13 bases between them. Germline assignment: CDR1 MGHRA and CDR2 YSYEKL. CDR3 nucleotides: TGCGCCAGCAGCCAAGATGCGGCCCCAGGGCAAGAGACCCAGTACTTC. It encodes CASSQDAAPGQETQYF.

The J gene is TRBJ2-7, the V gene TRBV7-6; 13 bases match TRBD2. CDR3 length: 20 amino acids. J lost 3 bases, V lost 2 bases, and 16 bases had no gene match. CDR1 and CDR2 (germline): SGHVS, FNYEAQ. CDR3 amino acids: CASSLTETSGRTIGVYEQYF. DNA of the CDR3: TGTGCCAGCAGCTTAACAGAGACTAGCGGGAGGACCATCGGAGTCTACGAGCAGTACTTC.

This clone is medium-sized. This chain joins TRBV30 and TRBJ2-1, with D unclear. V was cut by 3 bases and J by 6 bases, with 12 bases left in between. CDR3 length equals 13 residues. Germline V gene lookup returns CDR1 GTSNPN and CDR2 SVGIG (reference sequence). CDR3 region: CAWSVGSGNEQFF. CDR3 sequence (DNA): TGTGCCTGGAGCGTCGGTAGTGGCAATGAGCAGTTCTTC.

This clone appeared a few times. The chain is built from TRBV7-2 and TRBJ2-3, with TRBD2 matching 11 bases. There are 15 residues in the CDR3. The V segment lost 5 bases and the J segment 6 bases; nucleotides outside the gene matches: 7. Germline V gene lookup returns CDR1 SGHTA and CDR2 FQGNSA. CDR3 bases: TGTGCCAGCAGCCCCCCTAGCGGGGGGAGGGATACGCAGTATTTT. Its protein product is CASSPPSGGRDTQYF.

The chain is built from TRBV19 and TRBJ1-1; D gene uncertain. This CDR3 comprises 15 residues. Germline loops: CDR1 LNHDA, CDR2 SQIVND (reference sequence). The V end was cut by 4 bases, the J end by 0 bases, with 12 bases between. CDR3 loop: CASSTPGSVNTEAFF. The DNA of the CDR3 is TGTGCCAGTAGTACCCCCGGCAGCGTGAACACTGAAGCTTTCTTT.

This clone was picked up one time. This chain connects TRBV11-2 to TRBJ1-2, with D tentatively TRBD1 (6 bases). Germline CDR1 SGHAT, CDR2 FQNNGV. The CDR3 sequence is 14 residues long. The V end was cut by 1 base, the J end by 4 bases, with 10 bases between. CDR3 sequence (DNA): TGTGCCAGCAGCTTAGGGACAGCCGGCTATGGCTACACCTTC. Translating it yields CASSLGTAGYGYTF. The full variable domain, rest sourced from reference TRBV11-2 and TRBJ1-2, is EAGVAQSPRYKIIEKRQSVAFWCNPISGHATLYWYQQILGQGPKLLIQFQNNGVVDDSQLPKDRFSAERLKGVDSTLKIQPAKLEDSAVYLCASSLGTAGYGYTFGSGTRLTVV.

The chain recombines TRBV14 with TRBJ1-2, with 8 bases that match TRBD1. The V gene end was trimmed by 3 bases and the J gene end by 5 bases; junction bases not matched to a gene: 8. Germline V lookup: CDR1 SGHDN, CDR2 FVKESK. CDR3 length equals 15 residues. This chain's CDR3 is CASSQPGTGVYGYTF. DNA of the CDR3: TGTGCCAGCAGCCAGCCGGGGACAGGAGTTTATGGCTACACCTTC.